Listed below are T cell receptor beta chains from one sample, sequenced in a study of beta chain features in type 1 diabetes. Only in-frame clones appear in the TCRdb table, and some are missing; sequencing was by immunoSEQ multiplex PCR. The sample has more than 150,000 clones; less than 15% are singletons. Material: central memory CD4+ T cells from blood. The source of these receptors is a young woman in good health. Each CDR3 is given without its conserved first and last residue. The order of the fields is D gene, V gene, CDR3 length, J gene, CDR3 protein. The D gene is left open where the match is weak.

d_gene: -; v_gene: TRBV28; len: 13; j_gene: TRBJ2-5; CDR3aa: ASSFGSVQIETQY
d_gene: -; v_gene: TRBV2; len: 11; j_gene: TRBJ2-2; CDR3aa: ASSEGNSGVVF
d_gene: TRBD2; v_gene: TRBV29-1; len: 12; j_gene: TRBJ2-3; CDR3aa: SVSRGRPRDTQY
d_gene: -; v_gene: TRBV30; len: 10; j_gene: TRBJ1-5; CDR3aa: AWSDRGQPQH
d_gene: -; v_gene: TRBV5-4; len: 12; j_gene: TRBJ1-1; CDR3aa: ASSFTLRNTEAF
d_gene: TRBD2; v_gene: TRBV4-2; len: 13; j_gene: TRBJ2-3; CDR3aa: ASSQASGRTDTQY
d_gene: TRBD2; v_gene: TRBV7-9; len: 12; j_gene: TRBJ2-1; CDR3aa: ASRLAGIRNEQF
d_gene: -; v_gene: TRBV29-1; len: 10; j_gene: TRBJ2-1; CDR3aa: SVELGLGEQF
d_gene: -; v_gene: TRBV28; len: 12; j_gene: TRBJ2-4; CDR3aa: ASSSGTHRSIQY
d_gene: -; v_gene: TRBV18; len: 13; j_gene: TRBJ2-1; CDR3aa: ASSAVGARSNEQF
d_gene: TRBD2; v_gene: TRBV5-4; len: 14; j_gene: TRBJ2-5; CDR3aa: ASSPRTSGSKETQY
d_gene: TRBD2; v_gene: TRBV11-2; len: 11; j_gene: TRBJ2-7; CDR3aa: ASSLQRDYEQY
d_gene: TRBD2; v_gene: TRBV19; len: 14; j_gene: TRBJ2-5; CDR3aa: ASSTYSGATQETQY
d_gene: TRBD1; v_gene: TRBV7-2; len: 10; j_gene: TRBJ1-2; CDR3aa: ASSARDRACT
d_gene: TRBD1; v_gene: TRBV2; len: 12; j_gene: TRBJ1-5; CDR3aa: ASGGQGARQPQH
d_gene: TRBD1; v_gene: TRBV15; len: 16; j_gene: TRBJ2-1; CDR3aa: ATSRAGQGAFSNDEQF
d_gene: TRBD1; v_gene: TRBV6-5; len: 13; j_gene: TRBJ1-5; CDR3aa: ASSSDRGNNQPQH
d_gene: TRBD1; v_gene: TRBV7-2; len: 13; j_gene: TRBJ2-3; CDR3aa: ASRTTGVRTDTQY
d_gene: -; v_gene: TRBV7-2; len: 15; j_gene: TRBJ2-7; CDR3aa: ASSSAEPGHRSYEQY
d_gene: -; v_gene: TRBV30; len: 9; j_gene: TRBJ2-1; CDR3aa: AWSFLNEQF
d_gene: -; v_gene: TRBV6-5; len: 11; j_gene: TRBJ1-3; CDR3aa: ASGRGSGNTIY
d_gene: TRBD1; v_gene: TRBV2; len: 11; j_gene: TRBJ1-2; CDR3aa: ASRGTGGGGYT
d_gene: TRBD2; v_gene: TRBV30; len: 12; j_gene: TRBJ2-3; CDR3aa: AWTSGTAADTQY
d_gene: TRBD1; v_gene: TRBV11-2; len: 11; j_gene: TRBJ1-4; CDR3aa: ASSSIQGAKLF
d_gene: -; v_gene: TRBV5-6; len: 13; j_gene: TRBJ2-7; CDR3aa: ASSLFNRRDYEQY
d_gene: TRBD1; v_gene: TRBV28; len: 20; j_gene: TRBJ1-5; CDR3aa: ASSRIMSGQGITAAGNQPQH
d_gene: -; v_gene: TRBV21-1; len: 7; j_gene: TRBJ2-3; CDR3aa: ARIHSQY
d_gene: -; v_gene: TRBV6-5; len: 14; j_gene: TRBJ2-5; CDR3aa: ASSYSFTSSQETQY
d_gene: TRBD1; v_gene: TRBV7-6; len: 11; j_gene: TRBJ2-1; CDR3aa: ASSPGTEGEQF
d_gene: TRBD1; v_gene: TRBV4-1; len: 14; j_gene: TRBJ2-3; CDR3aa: ASSSPTGSGTDTQY
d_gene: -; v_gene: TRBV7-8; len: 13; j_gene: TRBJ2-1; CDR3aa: ASLSQRSSYNEQF
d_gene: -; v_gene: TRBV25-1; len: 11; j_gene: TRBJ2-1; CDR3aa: ASSDRDISEQF
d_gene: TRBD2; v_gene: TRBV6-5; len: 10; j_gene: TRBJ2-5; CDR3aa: ASLAGQETQY
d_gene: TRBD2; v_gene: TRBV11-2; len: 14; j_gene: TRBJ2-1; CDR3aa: ASSLSGRFTYNEQF
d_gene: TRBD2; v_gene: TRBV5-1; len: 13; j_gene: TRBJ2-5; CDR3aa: ASSPGLAGEETQY